What follows are 2 T cell receptor beta chains derived from one specimen sequenced in a study of OX40 agonist ivuxolimab in advanced cancers. The repertoire was sequenced with immunoSEQ multiplex PCR; TCRdb's copy has only in-frame clones and lacks some. The data show around 62,000 clones, with over 75% seen just once and about 0.37% held by the top ten. Source: CD4+ or CD8+ T cells sorted from blood, taken in a trial of the OX40 agonist ivuxolimab. Receptors originate from an adult with an advanced solid tumor such as melanoma, head and neck, liver or kidney cancer.

This chain connects TRBV7-2 to TRBJ2-7; TRBD1 aligns across 8 bases. V shed 5 bases, J shed 5 bases, and the junction held 5 bases outside the gene matches. CDR1 and CDR2 from the germline V gene are SGHTA and FQGNSA. The CDR3 covers 13 residues. As DNA, the CDR3 is TGTGCCAGCAGCAGGACAGGGTTCCACGAGCAGTACTTC. Translation gives CASSRTGFHEQYF. The full variable domain, its missing parts supplied by reference TRBV7-2 and TRBJ2-7, is GAGVSQSPSNKVTEKGKDVELRCDPISGHTALYWYRQSLGQGLEFLIYFQGNSAPDKSGLPSDRFSAERTGGSVSTLTIQRTQQEDSAVYLCASSRTGFHEQYFGPGTRLTVT.

V is TRBV5-4 and J is TRBJ1-5; D not certain. This CDR3 region has 15 residues. The germline V and J ends were trimmed by 2 bases and 4 bases, with 13 bases remaining between them. CDR1 and CDR2 from the germline V gene are SGHNT and YYREEE (reference sequence). The CDR3 DNA reads TGTGCCAGCAGCTTAGATTTATCCCCGAATCAGCCCCAGCATTTT. It translates to CASSLDLSPNQPQHF.